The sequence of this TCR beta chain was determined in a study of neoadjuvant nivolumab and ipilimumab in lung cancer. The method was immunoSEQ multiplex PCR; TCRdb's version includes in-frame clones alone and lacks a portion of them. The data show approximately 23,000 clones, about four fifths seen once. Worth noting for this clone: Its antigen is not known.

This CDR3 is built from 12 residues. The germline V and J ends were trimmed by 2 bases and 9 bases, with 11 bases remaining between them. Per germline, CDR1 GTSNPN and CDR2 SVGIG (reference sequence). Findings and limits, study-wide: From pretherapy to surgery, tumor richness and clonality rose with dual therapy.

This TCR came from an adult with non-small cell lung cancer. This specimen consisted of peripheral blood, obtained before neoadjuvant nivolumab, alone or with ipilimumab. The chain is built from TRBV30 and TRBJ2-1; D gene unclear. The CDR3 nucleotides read TGTGCCTGGAGTCCTTTAGATCGTGAGCAGTTCTTC. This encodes CAWSPLDREQFF.